The rows below give T cell receptor beta chains drawn from one sample of a study of cytomegalovirus exposure and HLA in healthy donors. Clones were read by immunoSEQ multiplex PCR, and TCRdb kept only the in-frame ones, dropping some. Of hundreds of thousands of clones in the sample, around 66% were seen once. Sample: PBMCs. Receptors were obtained from a female donor in good health and CMV-seronegative. Both conserved end residues are part of each CDR3. D genes are given only for firm matches. A row's size may be missing; if present it is once, few, many or a size class.

V: TRBV19
size: .
D: TRBD1
J: TRBJ2-7
DNA: TGTGCCAGTAGTATAGGAGGGACAGTGAGCTACGAGCAGTACTTC
CDR3: CASSIGGTVSYEQYF

V: TRBV7-2
size: .
D: TRBD1
J: TRBJ1-4
DNA: TGTGCCAGCAGCACCTGGACAGGGACCGGTGAAAAACTGTTTTTT
CDR3: CASSTWTGTGEKLFF

V: TRBV7-9
size: .
D: TRBD1
J: TRBJ1-5
DNA: TGTGCCAGCAGCTCGGACAGGGCCCATCAGCCCCAGCATTTT
CDR3: CASSSDRAHQPQHF

V: TRBV5-8
size: once
D: TRBD1
J: TRBJ1-2
DNA: TGTGCCAGCAGCTGGACAGGAGTCTATGGCTACACCTTC
CDR3: CASSWTGVYGYTF

V: TRBV5-1
size: few
D: .
J: TRBJ2-5
DNA: TGCGCCAGCAGCTTGGCCTTGGGACAAAAGGGGGAGACCCAGTACTTC
CDR3: CASSLALGQKGETQYF

V: TRBV19
size: few
D: TRBD1
J: TRBJ2-7
DNA: TGTGCCAGTAGTCCGGGACAGGGGGTTGACGAGCAGTACTTC
CDR3: CASSPGQGVDEQYF

V: TRBV20-1
size: once
D: .
J: TRBJ2-7
DNA: TGCAGTGCTAGTCGGGAGTACGAGCAGTACTTC
CDR3: CSASREYEQYF

V: TRBV28
size: few
D: .
J: TRBJ2-3
DNA: TGTGCCTCCCACAGGTCTGGGGCCACAGATACGCAGTATTTT
CDR3: CASHRSGATDTQYF

V: TRBV11-1
size: .
D: TRBD1
J: TRBJ2-7
DNA: TGTGCCAGCAGACTCCTGGACAGGGGCGATGGCGAGCAGTACTTC
CDR3: CASRLLDRGDGEQYF

V: TRBV5-1
size: .
D: .
J: TRBJ2-1
DNA: TGCGCCAGCGGGCCTGAATACAATGAGCAGTTCTTC
CDR3: CASGPEYNEQFF

V: TRBV7-9
size: many
D: TRBD2
J: TRBJ2-5
DNA: TGTGCCAGCAGTAACCCGGGACTAGCGATGTCGGATAGGGAGACCCAGTACTTC
CDR3: CASSNPGLAMSDRETQYF

V: TRBV19
size: .
D: TRBD2
J: TRBJ2-3
DNA: TGTGCCAGTAGTAGACTAGCCACAGATACGCAGTATTTT
CDR3: CASSRLATDTQYF

V: TRBV18
size: .
D: TRBD1
J: TRBJ2-1
DNA: TGTGCCAGCTCGCTCCAGGGGACAGCCTACAATGAGCAGTTCTTC
CDR3: CASSLQGTAYNEQFF

V: TRBV4-1
size: .
D: TRBD1
J: TRBJ2-5
DNA: TGCGCCAGCAGCCCACCGGGACAGGGAGGAGAGACCCAGTACTTC
CDR3: CASSPPGQGGETQYF

V: TRBV29-1
size: .
D: TRBD1
J: TRBJ1-4
DNA: TGCAGCGTCAGGGGGCCTGGGGATGAAAAACTGTTTTTT
CDR3: CSVRGPGDEKLFF

V: TRBV7-9
size: .
D: .
J: TRBJ2-2
DNA: TGTGCCAGCAGGTCTCAGGGGACCTCGAACACCGGGGAGCTGTTTTTT
CDR3: CASRSQGTSNTGELFF

V: TRBV28
size: .
D: .
J: TRBJ1-5
DNA: TGTGCCAGCACCTTTGGAGGGAGCAATCAGCCCCAGCATTTT
CDR3: CASTFGGSNQPQHF

V: TRBV12-2
size: few
D: .
J: TRBJ2-7
DNA: TGTGCAAGTCACACGACTGAGGGGGCGCTCCTCCCTTGCCTCGAGCAGTACTTC
CDR3: CASHTTEGALLPCLEQYF

V: TRBV29-1
size: .
D: .
J: TRBJ2-2
DNA: TGCAGCGTTATCCATCCCGGGTCTCAAGCCGGGGAGCTGTTTTTT
CDR3: CSVIHPGSQAGELFF

V: TRBV9
size: .
D: TRBD1
J: TRBJ2-2
DNA: TGTGCCAGCAGCCCCCGGGACAGGGGGGGGCCCGGGGAGCTGTTTTTT
CDR3: CASSPRDRGGPGELFF

V: TRBV5-1
size: .
D: TRBD1
J: TRBJ2-7
DNA: TGCGCCAGCAGCTTCCGACAGGGACCCGACGAGCAGTACTTC
CDR3: CASSFRQGPDEQYF

V: TRBV7-9
size: .
D: TRBD1
J: TRBJ1-2
DNA: TGTGCCAGCAGCTCCGGGACAGGTAGCGGCTACACCTTC
CDR3: CASSSGTGSGYTF

V: TRBV2
size: .
D: .
J: TRBJ2-2
DNA: TGTGCCAGCAGCGGCGGGATGTCGACCGGGGAGCTGTTTTTT
CDR3: CASSGGMSTGELFF

V: TRBV29-1
size: .
D: .
J: TRBJ2-7
DNA: TGCAGCGTGCTAACCCCCGAGCAGTACTTC
CDR3: CSVLTPEQYF

V: TRBV10-2
size: .
D: .
J: TRBJ2-5
DNA: TGCGCCAGCACTAGGAGGGACCTGCGAACCCAGTACTTC
CDR3: CASTRRDLRTQYF

V: TRBV30
size: .
D: .
J: TRBJ1-6
DNA: TGTGCCTGGCCAACACTACAGGGTAAGGGCTATAATTCACCCCTCCACTTT
CDR3: CAWPTLQGKGYNSPLHF

V: TRBV7-3
size: .
D: .
J: TRBJ2-2
DNA: TGTGCCAGCAGGTCTAGCGCCAACACCGGGGAGCTGTTTTTT
CDR3: CASRSSANTGELFF

V: TRBV9
size: .
D: TRBD1
J: TRBJ2-4
DNA: TGTGCCAGCAGCGTAGACCAGGGGGACAACATTCAGTACTTC
CDR3: CASSVDQGDNIQYF

V: TRBV19
size: .
D: TRBD2
J: TRBJ2-1
DNA: TGTGCCAGTAATCTAGCGGGAGGGAATGAGCAGTTCTTC
CDR3: CASNLAGGNEQFF

V: TRBV7-6
size: .
D: .
J: TRBJ1-5
DNA: TGTGCCAGCAGCCACGGGACAAATCAGCCCCAGCATTTT
CDR3: CASSHGTNQPQHF

V: TRBV11-2
size: .
D: .
J: TRBJ2-1
DNA: TGTGCCAGCAGCCGACTGGCTCCCCCGTTCTTC
CDR3: CASSRLAPPFF

V: TRBV6-1
size: .
D: TRBD2
J: TRBJ2-5
DNA: TGTGCCAGCAGTGAAGCCTCCTTAGCGGGAGCGTCAGAGACCCAGTACTTC
CDR3: CASSEASLAGASETQYF

V: TRBV6-5
size: .
D: TRBD1
J: TRBJ1-4
DNA: TGTGCCAGCAGTTACTCCCGCGGGACAGGGGGTGAAAAACTGTTTTTT
CDR3: CASSYSRGTGGEKLFF

V: TRBV11-2
size: .
D: TRBD2
J: TRBJ2-3
DNA: TGTGCCAGCAGCTTGTTAGCGGGGACAGATACGCAGTATTTT
CDR3: CASSLLAGTDTQYF

V: TRBV4-1
size: .
D: .
J: TRBJ2-7
DNA: TGCGCCAGCAGCCAAGAGAGGAACTACGAGCAGTACTTC
CDR3: CASSQERNYEQYF

V: TRBV2
size: .
D: TRBD2
J: TRBJ2-3
DNA: TGTGCCAGCAGTGAACTGGGGGCGGGAGGGAGCACAGATACGCAGTATTTT
CDR3: CASSELGAGGSTDTQYF

V: TRBV27
size: once
D: TRBD2
J: TRBJ2-3
DNA: TGTGCCAGCAGTGCCGGCGGGAGTTCCACAGATACGCAGTATTTT
CDR3: CASSAGGSSTDTQYF

V: TRBV4-1
size: once
D: .
J: TRBJ1-1
DNA: TGCGCCAGCAGCTACGGACAAGCGAACACTGAAGCTTTCTTT
CDR3: CASSYGQANTEAFF

V: TRBV30
size: .
D: TRBD2
J: TRBJ2-7
DNA: TGTGCCTGGAGTGTCCCGGGAGGGTCCTACGAGCAGTACTTC
CDR3: CAWSVPGGSYEQYF

V: TRBV10-1
size: .
D: .
J: TRBJ1-4
DNA: TGCGCCAGCAGTTTAGGACAAGAAGGCTACGGAAAACTGTTTTTT
CDR3: CASSLGQEGYGKLFF

V: TRBV6-5
size: .
D: TRBD2
J: TRBJ2-7
DNA: TGTGCCAGCAGTTACTCGACTAGCGAATTAAACGAGCAGTACTTC
CDR3: CASSYSTSELNEQYF

V: TRBV6-5
size: .
D: .
J: TRBJ1-5
DNA: TGTGCCAGCAGTTACTCGGGCAGCAATCAGCCCCAGCATTTT
CDR3: CASSYSGSNQPQHF

V: TRBV30
size: few
D: .
J: TRBJ1-1
DNA: TGTGCCTGGAGCGCGCGTACTGAAGCTTTCTTT
CDR3: CAWSARTEAFF

V: TRBV11-2
size: .
D: .
J: TRBJ2-7
DNA: TGTGCCAGCAGCCCAAGGGGCGGGCAGTACTTC
CDR3: CASSPRGGQYF

V: TRBV5-1
size: .
D: TRBD2
J: TRBJ2-1
DNA: TGCGCCAGCAGCTTGGCCCCCCGACTAGCGGGAGGGGTTAACAATGAGCAGTTCTTC
CDR3: CASSLAPRLAGGVNNEQFF

V: TRBV7-3
size: .
D: TRBD2
J: TRBJ2-3
DNA: TGTGCCAGCAGCTTAACCCCTAGCGGGAGGGCCGGGACAGATACGCAGTATTTT
CDR3: CASSLTPSGRAGTDTQYF

V: TRBV27
size: .
D: TRBD1
J: TRBJ2-7
DNA: TGTGCCAGCAGTCCCTCGGACAGGGATTACTACGAGCAGTACTTC
CDR3: CASSPSDRDYYEQYF

V: TRBV20-1
size: .
D: .
J: TRBJ1-2
DNA: TGCAGTGCTAGCTCCTATGGCTACACCTTC
CDR3: CSASSYGYTF

V: TRBV27
size: .
D: TRBD1
J: TRBJ1-2
DNA: TGTGCCAGCAGATTTCAGGGGGCAGGGGGCTACACCTTC
CDR3: CASRFQGAGGYTF

V: TRBV4-1
size: .
D: TRBD2
J: TRBJ2-7
DNA: TGCGCCAGCAGCCCCCCCGGACTAGCGGATCCCTACGAGCAGTACTTC
CDR3: CASSPPGLADPYEQYF

V: TRBV11-2
size: .
D: TRBD2
J: TRBJ2-5
DNA: TGTGCCAGCAGCTTAGAGGCTAGCGGGTACCAAGAGACCCAGTACTTC
CDR3: CASSLEASGYQETQYF

V: TRBV28
size: .
D: .
J: TRBJ2-4
DNA: TGTGCCAGCAGTTTAGGAGGCCCTCTCAAAAACATTCAGTACTTC
CDR3: CASSLGGPLKNIQYF

V: TRBV30
size: few
D: .
J: TRBJ2-1
DNA: TGTGCCTGGGGGTCCAGGAGGGCCTACAATGAGCAGTTCTTC
CDR3: CAWGSRRAYNEQFF

V: TRBV10-3
size: .
D: .
J: TRBJ2-1
DNA: TGTGCCATCAGTGGCGGACTGAACGTATATGAGCAGTTCTTC
CDR3: CAISGGLNVYEQFF

V: TRBV5-7
size: once
D: TRBD1
J: TRBJ2-1
DNA: TGTGCCAGCAGCACATGGGACAGACTGGGAGTCAATGAGCAGTTCTTC
CDR3: CASSTWDRLGVNEQFF

V: TRBV28
size: .
D: .
J: TRBJ2-2
DNA: TGTGCCAGTCACGACAGTAACACCGGGGAGCTGTTTTTT
CDR3: CASHDSNTGELFF

V: TRBV5-1
size: once
D: .
J: TRBJ1-4
DNA: TGCGCCAGCAGTTTAGGTCAGGGGCTTGAAAAACTGTTTTTT
CDR3: CASSLGQGLEKLFF

V: TRBV7-2
size: few
D: .
J: TRBJ2-1
DNA: TGTGCCAGCAGCCAAGGGAGTGAGCAGTTCTTC
CDR3: CASSQGSEQFF

V: TRBV18
size: .
D: TRBD1
J: TRBJ1-2
DNA: TGTGCCAGCTCACCACCCCGGACAGGGAACTATGGCTACACCTTC
CDR3: CASSPPRTGNYGYTF